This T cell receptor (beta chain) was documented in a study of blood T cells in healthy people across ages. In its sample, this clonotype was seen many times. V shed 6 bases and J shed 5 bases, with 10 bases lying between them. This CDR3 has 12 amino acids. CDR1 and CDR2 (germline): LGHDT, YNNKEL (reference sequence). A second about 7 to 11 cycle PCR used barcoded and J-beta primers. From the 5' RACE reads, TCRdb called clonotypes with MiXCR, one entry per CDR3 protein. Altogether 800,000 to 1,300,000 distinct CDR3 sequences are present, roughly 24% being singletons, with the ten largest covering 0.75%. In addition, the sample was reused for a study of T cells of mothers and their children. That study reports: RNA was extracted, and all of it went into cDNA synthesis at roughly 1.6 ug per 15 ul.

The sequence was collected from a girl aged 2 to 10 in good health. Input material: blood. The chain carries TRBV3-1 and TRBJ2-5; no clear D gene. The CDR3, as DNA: TGTGCCAGCAGTATTCCTGGCGAGACCCAGTACTTC. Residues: CASSIPGETQYF.